This TCR beta chain appears in the sequencing data of a study of blood T cell repertoires in COVID-19. For the study at large: Acute-phase and convalescent COVID-19 samples originated in the United States, Italy and Spain. From T cells, B-cell-depleted T cells, or PBMCs came the material, which was cDNA or gDNA.

Per germline, CDR1 SEHNR and CDR2 FQNEAQ (reference sequence). The CDR3 consists of 13 residues. Trimming removed 1 base at V and 10 bases at J, with 8 bases between. Seattle's enrolled individuals joined amid active infection and were then monitored longitudinally. Per the study methods: Amplification from reference gene primers served as the basis for estimated nucleated cell counts. Assay used: immunoSEQ multiplex PCR; TCRdb lists only in-frame clones, some missing. The DNA was the basis for D and trimming; V, J and clone size are from that table. The sample contains approximately 92,000 clones, approximately 88% of which appear only once.

This chain links TRBV7-9 with TRBJ1-6; no clear D. The sample taken for sequencing was peripheral blood. The sequence was collected from a woman aged 55-70 years with COVID-19, enrolled during active disease. The DNA for the CDR3 is TGTGCCAGCAGCTTAGAACAACTATCACCCCTCCACTTT. Residues: CASSLEQLSPLHF.